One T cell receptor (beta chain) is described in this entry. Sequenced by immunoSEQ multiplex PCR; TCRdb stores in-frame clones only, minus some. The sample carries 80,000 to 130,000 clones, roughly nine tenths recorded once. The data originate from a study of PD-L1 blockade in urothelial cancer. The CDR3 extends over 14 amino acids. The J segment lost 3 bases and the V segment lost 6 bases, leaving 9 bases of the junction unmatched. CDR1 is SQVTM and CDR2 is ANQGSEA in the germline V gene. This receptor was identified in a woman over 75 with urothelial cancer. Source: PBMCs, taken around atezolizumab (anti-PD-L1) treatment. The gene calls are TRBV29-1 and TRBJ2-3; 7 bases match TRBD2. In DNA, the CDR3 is TGCAGCGTAGCCTCTAGCGGCGGGACAGATACGCAGTATTTT. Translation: CSVASSGGTDTQYF.